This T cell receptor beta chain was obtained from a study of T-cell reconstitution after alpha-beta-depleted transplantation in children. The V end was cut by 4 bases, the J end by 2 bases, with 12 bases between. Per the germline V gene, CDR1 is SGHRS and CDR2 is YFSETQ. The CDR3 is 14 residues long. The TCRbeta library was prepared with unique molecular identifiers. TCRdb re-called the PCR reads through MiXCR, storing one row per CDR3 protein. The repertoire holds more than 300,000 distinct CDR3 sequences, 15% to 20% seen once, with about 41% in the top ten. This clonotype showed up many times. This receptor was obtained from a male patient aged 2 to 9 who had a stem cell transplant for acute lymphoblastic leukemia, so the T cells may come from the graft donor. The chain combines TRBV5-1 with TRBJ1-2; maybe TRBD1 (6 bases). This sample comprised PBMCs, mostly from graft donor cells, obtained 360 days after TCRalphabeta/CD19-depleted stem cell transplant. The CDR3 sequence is CASSILTGNYGYTF. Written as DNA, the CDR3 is TGCGCCAGCAGCATCCTTACAGGGAACTATGGCTACACCTTC.